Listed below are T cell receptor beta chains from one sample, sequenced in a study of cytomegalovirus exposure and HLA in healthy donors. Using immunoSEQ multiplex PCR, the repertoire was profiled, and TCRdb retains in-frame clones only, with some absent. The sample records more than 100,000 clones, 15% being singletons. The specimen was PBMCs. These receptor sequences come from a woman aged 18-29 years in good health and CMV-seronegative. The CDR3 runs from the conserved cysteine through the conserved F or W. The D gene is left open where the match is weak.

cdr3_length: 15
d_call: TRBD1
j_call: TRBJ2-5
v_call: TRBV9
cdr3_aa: CASSPRGAGGETQYF

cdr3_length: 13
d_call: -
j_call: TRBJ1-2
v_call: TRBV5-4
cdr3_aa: CASSWSGQGGYTF

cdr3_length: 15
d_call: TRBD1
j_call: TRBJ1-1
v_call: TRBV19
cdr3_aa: CASSYPGQPNTEAFF

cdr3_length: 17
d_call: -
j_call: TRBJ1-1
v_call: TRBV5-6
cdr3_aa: CASSLFETGYMNTEAFF

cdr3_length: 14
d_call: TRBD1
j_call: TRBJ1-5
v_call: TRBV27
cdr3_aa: CASSFTGGNQPQHF

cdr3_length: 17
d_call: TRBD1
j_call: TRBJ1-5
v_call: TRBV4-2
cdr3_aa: CASSQDGGADRFQPQHF

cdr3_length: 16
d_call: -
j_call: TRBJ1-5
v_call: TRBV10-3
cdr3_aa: CAISVGPGRGNQPQHF

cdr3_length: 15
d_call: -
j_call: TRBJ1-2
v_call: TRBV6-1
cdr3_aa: CASSEGPSHSLGYTF

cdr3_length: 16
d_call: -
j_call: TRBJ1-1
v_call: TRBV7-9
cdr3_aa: CASSLARTGMDTEAFF

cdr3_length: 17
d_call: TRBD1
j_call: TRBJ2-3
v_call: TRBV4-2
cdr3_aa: CASSQESGQGSTDTQYF

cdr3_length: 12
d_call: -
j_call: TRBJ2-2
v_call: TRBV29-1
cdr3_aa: CSVPGEAGELFF

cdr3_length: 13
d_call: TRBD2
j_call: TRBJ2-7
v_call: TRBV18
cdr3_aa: CASSPWEGDEQYF

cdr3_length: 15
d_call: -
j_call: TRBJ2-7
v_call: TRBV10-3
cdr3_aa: CAISETDRPRNEQYF